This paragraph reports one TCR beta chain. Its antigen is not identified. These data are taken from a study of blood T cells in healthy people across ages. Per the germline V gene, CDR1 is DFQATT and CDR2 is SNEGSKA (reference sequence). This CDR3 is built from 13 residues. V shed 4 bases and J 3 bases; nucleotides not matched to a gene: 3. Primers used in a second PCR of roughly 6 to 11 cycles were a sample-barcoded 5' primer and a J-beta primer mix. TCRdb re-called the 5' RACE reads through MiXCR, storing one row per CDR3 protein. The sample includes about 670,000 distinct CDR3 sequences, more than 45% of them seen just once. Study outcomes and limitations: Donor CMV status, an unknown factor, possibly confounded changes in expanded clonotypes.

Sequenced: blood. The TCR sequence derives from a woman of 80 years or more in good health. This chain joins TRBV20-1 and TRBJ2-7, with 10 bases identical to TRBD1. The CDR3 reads CSATRDRGYEQYF. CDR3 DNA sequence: TGCAGTGCTACCCGGGACAGGGGCTACGAGCAGTACTTC.